This T cell receptor (beta chain) was observed in a study of beta chain features in type 1 diabetes. Study-wide points: Moderate but significant shortening of TCRB CDR3s was recorded in all four CD4+ subsets from Type 1 diabetes patients.

Investigators reverse transcribed all isolated RNA, so they sequenced expressed TCRB transcripts. Libraries were prepared by immunoSEQ multiplex PCR; TCRdb keeps only in-frame clonotypes and omits some of them. The profile shows about 700,000 clones, around 15% of them singletons. There are a few counts of this clone. Its antigen is undetermined. This CDR3 is also generated by other DNA sequences in the sample. The CDR3 is 15 residues long. V dropped 4 bases and J dropped 2; count of bases not matched to a gene: 5. Germline V gives CDR1 MNHEY, CDR2 SMNVEV (reference sequence). The TCR originated in a man between 18 and 35 years old with type 1 diabetes. The rearrangement links TRBV27 to TRBJ1-2, with 9 bases identical to TRBD1. The sample comprised naive CD4+ T cells from blood. In DNA, the CDR3 is TGTGCCAGCAGTTCCCTCGGACAGGGGAACTATGGCTACACCTTC. This gives the protein CASSSLGQGNYGYTF.